This T cell receptor beta chain was captured in a study of T cell repertoires in cytomegalovirus infection (dated by TCRdb to the late 2010s). A note on the overall study: Alongside well-studied HLA-B-restricted epitopes, the peptide stimulations were aimed at recently identified HLA-C-restricted CMV epitopes, whose presentation resists viral immunomodulation. Donor HLA type was relevant to the analysis, as public TCR beta signatures indicated carriage of CMV infection together with the matching HLA type. Study-wide findings and limitations: Cumulative frequency of public TCR beta family members discriminated carriers of CMV infection plus the relevant HLA type in this cohort and an independent 352-donor cohort. The ex vivo response was dominated by HLA-C-restricted CMV-specific TCR beta clonotypes, which also provided the single most frequent clonotype in two of eight donors.

This clonotype was seen only once. Its antigen target is currently unknown. One junction end does not reproduce the germline sequence, and a read error may be involved. The sample's treatment or condition label is to be understood as: in vitro stimulation with specific CMV peptide epitopes to enrich CMV-specific T cells. The reads were generated on an Illumina HiSeq 1500. In-frame beta chains were kept once TCRdb had trimmed the public reads at Q25 with fastp and called clones with MiXCR. Every entry covers one CDR3 protein and lists the most common genes and DNA from its rows. For this sample the table gives about 900,000 distinct CDR3 sequences, of which roughly 31% were detected only once. The biggest ten clones account for around an eighth of the sample. Including cysteine and phenylalanine, the CDR3 has 20 amino acids. Only the CDR3 DNA is retained, 60 bases long and in frame from the first base. The germline V gene encodes CDR1 SGHTA and CDR2 FQGTGA.

Recombination connected TRBV7-3 to TRBJ2-2; 9 bases in the junction line up with TRBD1. The sample here was cultured CD8+ T cells from PBMCs, taken from culture after CMV antigen stimulation. This TCR was recovered from a human donor in good health (CMV status not recorded). Some clones in this sample may be carry-over from other donors' samples. This receptor carries the CDR3 CVSSGRGGQGKTFNTGELFF. The bases are TGTGTCAGCAGCGGTCGTGGGGGACAGGGAAAAACGTTTAACACCGGGGAGCTGTTTTTT.